A selection of T cell receptor beta chains follows, all from one sample in a study of T cell responses to AZD1222 COVID-19 vaccine. Some clones are missing from TCRdb's copy, which holds only in-frame ones; the method was immunoSEQ multiplex PCR. Of around 150,000 clones listed, 92% are singletons. Source: peripheral blood, taken 28 days after the second AZD1222 dose. These TCRs come from an adult who received the AZD1222 COVID-19 vaccine. The CDR3 runs from the conserved cysteine through the conserved F or W. The D gene is left open where the match is weak. Only part of the rows carry a size: once, few, many, or a class if the clone is expanded.

-	TRBV28	TRBJ2-2	-	TGTGCCAGCCTGGGGAACACCGGGGAGCTGTTTTTT	CASLGNTGELFF
-	TRBV4-3	TRBJ2-2	-	TGCGCCAGCAGCCAAGATTCACAGGGAACCCTCGCGAACACCGGGGAGCTGTTTTTT	CASSQDSQGTLANTGELFF
-	TRBV7-2	TRBJ2-7	-	TGTGCCAGCAGCAATCGCCGGACTTACGAGCAGTACTTC	CASSNRRTYEQYF
-	TRBV7-3	TRBJ1-6	-	TGTGCCAGCAGCGCCGGGTCTTTATCCTATAATTCACCCCTCCACTTT	CASSAGSLSYNSPLHF
-	TRBV7-8	TRBJ1-5	TRBD1	TGTGCCAGCAGCGGTGACAGGGTGCGGCAGCCCCAGCATTTT	CASSGDRVRQPQHF
-	TRBV27	TRBJ1-1	-	TGTGCCAGCAGTTCCCTGGGACTGATGAACACTGAAGCTTTCTTT	CASSSLGLMNTEAFF
-	TRBV19	TRBJ2-5	TRBD2	TGTGCCAGTAGTATGACTAGCGGGATAGAGACCCAGTACTTC	CASSMTSGIETQYF
-	TRBV15	TRBJ2-2	-	TGTGCCACCAGCAGAGATCTCGGTCCCGGGGAGCTGTTTTTT	CATSRDLGPGELFF
-	TRBV5-1	TRBJ2-2	-	TGCGCCAGCAGCTTTAGAGGATTGAACACCGGGGAGCTGTTTTTT	CASSFRGLNTGELFF
few	TRBV6-6	TRBJ1-6	TRBD1	TGTGCCAGCAGTGACAAAGGGGGCCGTTCACCCCTCCACTTT	CASSDKGGRSPLHF
-	TRBV4-3	TRBJ1-4	TRBD1	TGCGCCAGCAGCCAAGATCAGAGGACAGGGGGTAGGAAACTGTTTTTT	CASSQDQRTGGRKLFF
-	TRBV11-2	TRBJ2-1	-	TGTGCCAGCAGCTTAGAGCCGTACAATGAGCAGTTCTTC	CASSLEPYNEQFF
once	TRBV20-1	TRBJ2-5	-	TGCAGTGCCCGCCGGAGGGAGACCCAGTACTTC	CSARRRETQYF
-	TRBV11-2	TRBJ2-1	TRBD1	TGTGCCAGCAGCTTGGGGACAGGGACGTTCTTC	CASSLGTGTFF
-	TRBV5-8	TRBJ2-3	-	TGTGCCAGCAGCTTGGGTGGAAGCACAGATACGCAGTATTTT	CASSLGGSTDTQYF
-	TRBV7-9	TRBJ1-1	-	TGTGCCAGCAGCTCGGAGCGTACGGGTACGGACATCAACACTGAAGCTTTCTTT	CASSSERTGTDINTEAFF
-	TRBV7-8	TRBJ2-3	TRBD2	TGTGCCAGCAGCCTTTGGACTAGCGGGGTAAACACAGATACGCAGTATTTT	CASSLWTSGVNTDTQYF
once	TRBV12-3/TRBV12-4	TRBJ1-1	-	TGTGCCAGCAGTCCCGGACGCTATGAAGCTTTCTTT	CASSPGRYEAFF
-	TRBV5-4	TRBJ1-3	TRBD1	TGTGCCAGCAGCCCGCGACAGGGGGCGGGAGGAAACACCATATATTTT	CASSPRQGAGGNTIYF
-	TRBV19	TRBJ2-2	-	TGTGCCAGTAGTACAGCCACGGGGACGGGGGAGCTGTTTTTT	CASSTATGTGELFF
-	TRBV7-5	TRBJ2-7	-	TGTGCCAGAAGCGCGACAGGGGGCATCTACGAGCAGTACTTC	CARSATGGIYEQYF
-	TRBV6-1	TRBJ1-3	-	TGTGCCAGCAGTGAAGCTAGTGCGGGAAACACCATATATTTT	CASSEASAGNTIYF
-	TRBV28	TRBJ1-6	TRBD1	TGTGCCAGCAGTTCAGGGACAGGGTATTCACCCCTCCACTTT	CASSSGTGYSPLHF
-	TRBV5-5	TRBJ1-4	TRBD1	TGTGCCAGCAGCTCCCCGGGACAGGGGAGGGAAAAACTGTTTTTT	CASSSPGQGREKLFF
-	TRBV7-2	TRBJ2-3	-	TGTGCCAGCAGCTTAGCAGGGACTGCCACAGATACGCAGTATTTT	CASSLAGTATDTQYF
-	TRBV3-1/TRBV3-2	TRBJ1-2	-	TGTGCCAGCAGCCAAGGCAGGGAATACTATGGCTACACCTTC	CASSQGREYYGYTF
-	TRBV5-1	TRBJ2-1	TRBD2	TGCGCCAGCAGCGCTGCGGGAGATGAGCAGTTCTTC	CASSAAGDEQFF
-	TRBV6-6	TRBJ1-1	-	TGTGCCAGCATGGGGAGGGAGAACACTGAAGCTTTCTTT	CASMGRENTEAFF
-	TRBV27	TRBJ2-1	TRBD2	TGTGCCAGCAGTCTGGGACTAGCGGGTGACAATGAGCAGTTCTTC	CASSLGLAGDNEQFF
once	TRBV11-2	TRBJ2-7	-	TGTGCCAGCAGCTCCCTCGGCGAGCAGTACTTC	CASSSLGEQYF
-	TRBV7-6	TRBJ2-5	TRBD2	TGTGCCAGCAGTAAAAGGTTAACTAGCGGGGGCCAAGAGACCCAGTACTTC	CASSKRLTSGGQETQYF
-	TRBV6-5	TRBJ1-1	-	TGTGCCAGCAGAATCTTCTCGACGGGAGGGACTGAAGCTTTCTTT	CASRIFSTGGTEAFF
-	TRBV6-5	TRBJ1-4	-	TGTGCCAGCAGTAGCACGGGGAAGGAAAAACTGTTTTTT	CASSSTGKEKLFF
-	TRBV27	TRBJ1-4	TRBD1	TGTGCCAGCAGTTCCTACCGACAGGGGACTAATGAAAAACTGTTTTTT	CASSSYRQGTNEKLFF
-	TRBV2	TRBJ2-3	-	TGTGCCAGCAGTGGGGGGCTGGGGGCCGTAACCACAGATACGCAGTATTTT	CASSGGLGAVTTDTQYF
-	TRBV12-5	TRBJ2-7	TRBD2	TGTGCTAGTGGTTTGACTAGCGGCGGAGCCTCATACGAGCAGTACTTC	CASGLTSGGASYEQYF
-	TRBV30	TRBJ2-7	-	TGTGCCCACGATGGGGCAAAGTGGGGCGAGCAGTACTTC	CAHDGAKWGEQYF
-	TRBV15	TRBJ2-1	TRBD2	TGTGCCACCAGCAGAGCATCGAGCGGGATTAGTGAGCAGTTCTTC	CATSRASSGISEQFF
-	TRBV27	TRBJ2-1	-	TGTGCCAGCAGTCTTAAGTCATGGGGCAATGAGCAGTTCTTC	CASSLKSWGNEQFF
once	TRBV4-2	TRBJ2-3	-	TGTGCCAGCAGCCAAGAGGACCGGGGGTTGAGGGATACGCAGTATTTT	CASSQEDRGLRDTQYF
-	TRBV4-1	TRBJ2-3	-	TGCGCCAGCAGCCAAGTACCGGGGGCGGATACGCAGTATTTT	CASSQVPGADTQYF
-	TRBV19	TRBJ1-6	-	TGTGCCAGTAGTGTCTTGCCGAGCTCCTATAATTCACCCCTCCACTTT	CASSVLPSSYNSPLHF